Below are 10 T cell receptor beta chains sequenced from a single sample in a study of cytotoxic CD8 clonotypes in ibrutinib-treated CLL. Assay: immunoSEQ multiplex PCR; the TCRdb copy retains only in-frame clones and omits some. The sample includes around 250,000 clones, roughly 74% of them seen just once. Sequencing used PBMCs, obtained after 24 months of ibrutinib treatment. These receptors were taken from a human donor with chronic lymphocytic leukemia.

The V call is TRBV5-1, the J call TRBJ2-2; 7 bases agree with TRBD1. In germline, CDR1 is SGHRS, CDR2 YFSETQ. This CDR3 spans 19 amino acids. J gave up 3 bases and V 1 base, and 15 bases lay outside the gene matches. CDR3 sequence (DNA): TGCGCCAGCAGCTTGTTCCCACAGGGGCTAGGTTGGGACACCGGGGAGCTGTTTTTT. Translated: CASSLFPQGLGWDTGELFF.

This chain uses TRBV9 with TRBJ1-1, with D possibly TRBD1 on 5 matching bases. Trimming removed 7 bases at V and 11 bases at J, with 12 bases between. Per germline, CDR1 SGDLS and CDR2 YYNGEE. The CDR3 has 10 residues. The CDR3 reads CASGGVTAFF. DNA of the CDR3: TGTGCCAGCGGGGGGGTTACGGCTTTCTTT.

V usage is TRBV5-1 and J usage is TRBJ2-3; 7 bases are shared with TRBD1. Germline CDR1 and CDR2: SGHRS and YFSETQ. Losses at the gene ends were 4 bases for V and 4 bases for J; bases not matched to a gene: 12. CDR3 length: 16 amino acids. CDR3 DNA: TGCGCCAGCAGCCCCAGCCCGACAGGGAACGCAGATACGCAGTATTTT. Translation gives CASSPSPTGNADTQYF.

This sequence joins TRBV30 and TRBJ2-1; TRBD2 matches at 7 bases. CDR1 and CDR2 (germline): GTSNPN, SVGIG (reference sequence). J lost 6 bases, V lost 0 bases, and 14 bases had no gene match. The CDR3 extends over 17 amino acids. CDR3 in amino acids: CAWSVIRSPGGPNEQFF. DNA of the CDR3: TGTGCCTGGAGTGTAATCAGGTCCCCGGGAGGCCCCAATGAGCAGTTCTTC.

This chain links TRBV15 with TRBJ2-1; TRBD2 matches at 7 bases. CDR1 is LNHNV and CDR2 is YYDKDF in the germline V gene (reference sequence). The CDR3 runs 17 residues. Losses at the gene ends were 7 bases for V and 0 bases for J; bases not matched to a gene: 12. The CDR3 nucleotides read TGTGCCACCATCAATCTAGAGGCGGGGGTCTCCTACAATGAGCAGTTCTTC. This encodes CATINLEAGVSYNEQFF. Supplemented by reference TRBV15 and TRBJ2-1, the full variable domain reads DAMVIQNPRYQVTQFGKPVTLSCSQTLNHNVMYWYQQKSSQAPKLLFHYYDKDFNNEADTPDNFQSRRPNTSFCFLDIRSPGLGDTAMYLCATINLEAGVSYNEQFFGPGTRLTVL.

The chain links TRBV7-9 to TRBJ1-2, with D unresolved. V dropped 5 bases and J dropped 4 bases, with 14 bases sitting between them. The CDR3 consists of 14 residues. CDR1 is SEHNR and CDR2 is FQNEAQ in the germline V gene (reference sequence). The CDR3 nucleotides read TGTGCCAGCAGCGGTTGGTCAGGATCCTATGGCTACACCTTC. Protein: CASSGWSGSYGYTF.

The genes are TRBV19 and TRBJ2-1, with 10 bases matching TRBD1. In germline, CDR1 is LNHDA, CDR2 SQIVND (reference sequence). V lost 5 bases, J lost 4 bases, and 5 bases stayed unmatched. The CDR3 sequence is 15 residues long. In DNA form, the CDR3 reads TGTGCCAGTAGTGCCCGGGACAGGGGTTACAATGAGCAGTTCTTC. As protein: CASSARDRGYNEQFF.

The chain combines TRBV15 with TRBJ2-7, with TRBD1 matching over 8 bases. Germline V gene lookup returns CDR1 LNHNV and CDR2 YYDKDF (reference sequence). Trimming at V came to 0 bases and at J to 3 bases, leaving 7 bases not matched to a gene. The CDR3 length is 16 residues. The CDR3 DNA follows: TGTGCCACCAGCAGAGAACAGACAGGGGCCAGCTACGAGCAGTACTTC. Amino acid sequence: CATSREQTGASYEQYF.

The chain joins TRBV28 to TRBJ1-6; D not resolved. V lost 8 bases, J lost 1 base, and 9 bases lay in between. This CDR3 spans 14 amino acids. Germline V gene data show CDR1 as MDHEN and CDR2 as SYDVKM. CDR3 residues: CASAVGSYNSPLHF. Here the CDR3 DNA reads TGTGCCAGCGCCGTGGGGTCCTATAATTCACCCCTCCACTTT.

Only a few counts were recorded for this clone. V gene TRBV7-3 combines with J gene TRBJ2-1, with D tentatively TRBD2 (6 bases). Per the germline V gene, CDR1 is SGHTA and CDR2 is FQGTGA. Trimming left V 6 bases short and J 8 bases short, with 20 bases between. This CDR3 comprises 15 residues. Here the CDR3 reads CASSMTGTSGDEQFF. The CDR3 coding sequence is TGTGCCAGCAGTATGACCGGGACTTCGGGTGATGAGCAGTTCTTC.